A single sample is the source of the 27 T cell receptor beta chains below, sequenced in a study of blood T cell repertoires in COVID-19. Measured with immunoSEQ multiplex PCR; TCRdb has only the in-frame clones, and not every one. The table includes about 110,000 clones, nearly 90% detected once. The sequenced sample consisted of peripheral blood. All receptors come from a woman in her 70s who had recovered from COVID-19.

The genes are TRBV5-1 and TRBJ2-7; 10 bases agree with TRBD1. Germline loops: CDR1 SGHRS, CDR2 YFSETQ. The CDR3 contains 16 residues. Trimming cost V 0 bases and J 4 bases; bases outside gene matches: 7. The CDR3 DNA reads TGCGCCAGCAGCTTGGCGGGGACAGGGGACGGGTACGAGCAGTACTTC. It specifies CASSLAGTGDGYEQYF. Complete variable domain (other parts from reference TRBV5-1 and TRBJ2-7): KAGVTQTPRYLIKTRGQQVTLSCSPISGHRSVSWYQQTPGQGLQFLFEYFSETQRNKGNFPGRFSGRQFSNSRSEMNVSTLELGDSALYLCASSLAGTGDGYEQYFGPGTRLTVT.

This clone came up once. V gene TRBV10-3 combines with J gene TRBJ2-5, with 8 bases that match TRBD2. V lost 5 bases to trimming and J lost 4 bases; unmatched junction nucleotides: 6. Germline lookup yields CDR1 ENHRY and CDR2 SYGVKD. The CDR3 is 14 amino acids. CDR3 bases: TGTGCCATCAGTCACGTAGCGGGGTCAGAGACCCAGTACTTC. Its translation: CAISHVAGSETQYF.

This chain uses TRBV7-2 with TRBJ1-2; D uncertain. Germline V gene data show CDR1 as SGHTA and CDR2 as FQGNSA. The CDR3 has 14 amino acids. Trimming shortened V by 1 base and J by 2 bases, and 8 bases separated the two germline ends. The CDR3 reads CASSLDEGNYGYTF. The CDR3 DNA is TGTGCCAGCAGCTTAGATGAGGGCAACTATGGCTACACCTTC. The whole variable domain, filled in from reference TRBV7-2 and TRBJ1-2, reads GAGVSQSPSNKVTEKGKDVELRCDPISGHTALYWYRQSLGQGLEFLIYFQGNSAPDKSGLPSDRFSAERTGGSVSTLTIQRTQQEDSAVYLCASSLDEGNYGYTFGSGTRLTVV.

The gene calls are TRBV4-1 and TRBJ1-4, with 9 positions matching TRBD1. The CDR3 extends over 14 amino acids. J gave up 8 bases and V 4 bases, and 5 bases lay outside the gene matches. Germline values: CDR1 MGHRA, CDR2 YSYEKL. CDR3 nucleotides: TGCGCCAGCAGCCCCCGGACAGGGGTAGAAAAACTGTTTTTT. It is translated as CASSPRTGVEKLFF.

This chain connects TRBV7-9 to TRBJ1-2; D uncertain. CDR1 and CDR2 from the germline V gene are SEHNR and FQNEAQ (reference sequence). This CDR3 spans 14 amino acids. Trimming pared 7 bases from V and 4 bases from J, leaving 16 bases between. CDR3 in DNA: TGTGCCAGCATCTCTTTCGGAGAGAGCTATGGCTACACCTTC. This codes for CASISFGESYGYTF.

This clone was observed a handful of times. This chain links TRBV6-1 with TRBJ1-1; D is unclear. The CDR3 is 13 residues long. Trimming removed 1 base from V and 3 bases from J, with 6 bases in between. Germline V gene data show CDR1 as MNHNS and CDR2 as SASEGT. CDR3: CASSEGTYTEAFF. The CDR3 DNA reads TGTGCCAGCAGTGAAGGCACATACACTGAAGCTTTCTTT.

The V gene is TRBV7-2, the J gene TRBJ2-7; TRBD2 matches 7 bases. The CDR3 contains 14 residues. After removal of 5 bases from V and 2 bases from J, the junction contained 6 bases not matched to a gene. Germline CDR1 reads SGHTA; CDR2 reads FQGNSA. CDR3 sequence reads: CASSPPGGTYEQYF. DNA of the CDR3: TGTGCCAGCAGCCCCCCCGGGGGGACCTACGAGCAGTACTTC.

This rearrangement joins TRBV2 to TRBJ2-7, with TRBD2 identical over 9 bases. J gave up 9 bases and V 7 bases, and 4 bases lay outside the gene matches. CDR3 size: 11 residues. In germline, CDR1 is SNHLY, CDR2 FYNNEI. As DNA, the CDR3 is TGTGCCAGCAACCTACTAGCGGGGCAGTACTTC. Translated: CASNLLAGQYF.

This CDR3 reads CSAKTGGGIGELFF. The CDR3 DNA follows: TGCAGCGCCAAGACAGGGGGTGGTATCGGGGAGCTGTTTTTT. The chain combines TRBV29-1 with TRBJ2-2, with 9 bases that match TRBD1. This CDR3 region has 14 residues. The germline CDR1 and CDR2 sequences are SQVTM and ANQGSEA. The ends lost 7 bases at V and 7 bases at J; junction bases unmatched: 10.

V and J are TRBV16 and TRBJ1-2; weak D call: TRBD1 (5 bases). Germline CDR1 KGHSY, CDR2 FQNENV. The germline V and J ends were trimmed by 2 bases and 8 bases, with 9 bases remaining between them. CDR3 length: 12 residues. The CDR3 spells CASSQVSGGYTF. CDR3 nucleotide sequence: TGTGCCAGCAGCCAAGTCTCAGGGGGCTACACCTTC. Based on the CDR3 plus reference TRBV16 and TRBJ1-2, the full variable domain is GEEVAQTPKHLVRGEGQKAKLYCAPIKGHSYVFWYQQVLKNEFKFLISFQNENVFDETGMPKERFSAKCLPNSPCSLEIQATKLEDSAVYFCASSQVSGGYTFGSGTRLTVV.

This chain uses TRBV6-2 or TRBV6-3 with TRBJ1-5; 9 nucleotides agree with TRBD1. Germline CDR1 reads MNHEY; CDR2 reads SVGEGT. The CDR3 has 17 residues. Unmatched junction bases numbered 14, after V lost 6 bases and J lost 5 bases. CDR3 sequence (DNA): TGTGCCAGCAGCACGGGCGAAAACCGGGACAGGGATCAGCCCCAGCATTTT. Translated, it gives CASSTGENRDRDQPQHF.

V gene TRBV7-2 combines with J gene TRBJ2-1; maybe TRBD2 (5 bases). The V gene's germline CDR1 is SGHTA and CDR2 FQGNSA. V shed 5 bases and J shed 3 bases, with 17 bases lying between them. The CDR3 spans 16 residues. The CDR3 here is CASSGSGSRLYNEQFF. Here the CDR3 DNA reads TGTGCCAGCAGCGGATCGGGGAGCCGGCTCTACAATGAGCAGTTCTTC.

In DNA, the CDR3 is TGTGCCAGTTTGGTGGGGGGGGCCCGGGGCACAGATACGCAGTATTTT. This encodes CASLVGGARGTDTQYF. The chain carries TRBV28 and TRBJ2-3, with D tentatively TRBD2 (7 bases). The CDR3 length is 16 residues. Trimming stripped 9 bases from V and 1 base from J, with 20 bases between. Germline V gene lookup returns CDR1 MDHEN and CDR2 SYDVKM.

The chain carries TRBV5-4 and TRBJ1-4; 8 bases align to TRBD1. The CDR3 is 17 amino acids. The V segment lost 3 bases and the J segment 7 bases; nucleotides outside the gene matches: 14. CDR1 is SGHNT, CDR2 YYREEE, per germline (reference sequence). The CDR3 DNA reads as TGTGCCAGCAGCTCAGGGGGCTCTATTCGTCCGGGTGAAAAACTGTTTTTT. Translating it yields CASSSGGSIRPGEKLFF.

The chain carries TRBV6-2 or TRBV6-3 and TRBJ2-3; D not certain. The CDR3 is 13 amino acids. The V end lost 6 bases, the J end lost 1 base, and 8 bases lay between the germline ends. Germline assignment: CDR1 MNHEY and CDR2 SVGEGT. In nucleotides, the CDR3 is TGTGCCAGCAGCCCCTTTGGCACAGATACGCAGTATTTT. Encoded protein: CASSPFGTDTQYF.

The chain is built from TRBV12-3 or TRBV12-4 and TRBJ1-2; no reliable D call. The CDR3 loop spans 11 amino acids. Trimming took off 6 bases at V and 8 bases at J, with 10 bases between the two ends. Here the CDR3 reads CASRDFGGYTF. In DNA, the CDR3 is TGTGCCAGCAGGGACTTCGGGGGCTACACCTTC.

The CDR3 sequence is CASSSISSGKFF. The CDR3 nucleotides read TGTGCCAGCAGCTCAATCTCTAGCGGGAAGTTCTTC. The chain employs TRBV12-3 or TRBV12-4 and TRBJ2-1; the match to TRBD2 covers 9 bases. The CDR3 has 12 amino acids. The V gene end was trimmed by 6 bases and the J gene end by 14 bases; junction bases not matched to a gene: 8.

In this sample, this clone turned up a few times. Other DNA sequences in this sample translate to the same CDR3. The chain combines TRBV7-6 with TRBJ1-3; weak D call: TRBD1 (6 bases). The CDR3 runs to 16 residues. The V end was cut by 2 bases, the J end by 2 bases, with 13 bases between. Looked up from germline, CDR1 is SGHVS and CDR2 is FNYEAQ. CDR3 loop: CASSLRSGVAGNTIYF. In DNA, the CDR3 is TGTGCCAGCAGCTTAAGATCAGGGGTAGCTGGAAACACCATATATTTT.

The V and J genes are TRBV24-1 and TRBJ2-7; 12 nucleotides match TRBD2. Germline lookup yields CDR1 KGHDR and CDR2 SFDVKD. The CDR3 is 15 amino acids. The J segment lost 4 bases and the V segment lost 2 bases, leaving 2 bases of the junction unmatched. CDR3 bases: TGTGCCACCAGTGATTCCGGGACTAGCGGGTACGAGCAGTACTTC. This translates into CATSDSGTSGYEQYF.

CDR3 nucleotides: TGTGCCAGCACTATGGGGGGGGCCTATAATTCACCCCTCCACTTT. As protein: CASTMGGAYNSPLHF. The chain uses TRBV28 and TRBJ1-6; D is possibly TRBD1 (5 bases). Germline V lookup: CDR1 MDHEN, CDR2 SYDVKM. V was shortened by 7 bases and J by 2 bases, with 12 bases between the two germline ends. The CDR3 has 15 residues.

The V call is TRBV18, the J call TRBJ2-7; the match to TRBD1 covers 8 bases. Trimming took 2 bases from V and 5 from J; bases not matched to a gene: 8. This CDR3 region has 15 residues. Germline CDR1 is KGHSH and CDR2 is LQKENI. The CDR3: CASSPRQGPTDEQYF. The CDR3 DNA is TGTGCCAGCTCACCAAGACAGGGGCCCACGGACGAGCAGTACTTC. The full variable domain, with the rest looked up from reference TRBV18 and TRBJ2-7, is NAGVMQNPRHLVRRRGQEARLRCSPMKGHSHVYWYRQLPEEGLKFMVYLQKENIIDESGMPKERFSAEFPKEGPSILRIQQVVRGDSAAYFCASSPRQGPTDEQYFGPGTRLTVT.

This chain links TRBV21-1 with TRBJ2-5; TRBD1 reflects the table's D call only, with no check against the DNA. TRBV21-1 is noted as a pseudogene. The CDR3 has 16 amino acids. The CDR3: CASSKVDSLGQETQYF. As DNA, the CDR3 is TGTGCCAGCAGCAAAGTTGACAGCTTAGGGCAAGAGACCCAGTACTTC.

The gene calls are TRBV7-6 and TRBJ2-7, with D tentatively TRBD1 (7 bases). V lost 4 bases and J lost 6, with 13 bases in between. Germline CDR1 SGHVS, CDR2 FNYEAQ. The CDR3 length is 13 residues. This CDR3 is CASSSGTAGEQYF. CDR3 nucleotide sequence: TGTGCCAGCAGCTCCGGGACAGCGGGCGAGCAGTACTTC.

V usage is TRBV20-1 and J usage is TRBJ1-5, with D possibly being TRBD1 (5 bases). CDR3 length: 12 residues. V lost 3 bases to trimming and J lost 5 bases, with 8 bases between them. From germline, CDR1 is DFQATT and CDR2 SNEGSKA (reference sequence). CDR3 nucleotides: TGCAGTGCTAGTCAACAGGATCAGCCCCAGCATTTT. Its translation is CSASQQDQPQHF.

This rearrangement joins TRBV6-5 to TRBJ1-4, with TRBD1 as a possible D gene (5 bases). Germline V lookup: CDR1 MNHEY, CDR2 SVGAGI. V was pared by 5 bases and J by 1 base, with 8 bases between. The CDR3 runs to 14 residues. CDR3 region: CASSRGITNEKLFF. In nucleotides, the CDR3 is TGTGCCAGCAGTAGGGGAATAACTAATGAAAAACTGTTTTTT.

The chain couples TRBV6-6 to TRBJ2-2, with TRBD2 as a possible D gene (5 bases). The CDR3 runs 15 residues. Trimming cost V 5 bases and J 6 bases, with 16 bases left between them. Germline-derived CDR1 and CDR2 are MNHNY and SVGAGI (reference sequence). The CDR3 nucleotides read TGTGCCAGCAGTGCCGGGGTCTGGGGAGCCGGGGAGCTGTTTTTT. It is translated as CASSAGVWGAGELFF.

The chain joins TRBV28 to TRBJ1-4; 7 nucleotides agree with TRBD1. Germline V CDR1 and CDR2: MDHEN, SYDVKM. The CDR3 has 16 amino acids. V lost 3 bases and J lost 2; bases outside the gene matches: 6. The CDR3 protein is CASSFFLTGTNEKLFF. CDR3 nucleotide sequence: TGTGCCAGCAGTTTTTTTCTGACAGGGACTAATGAAAAACTGTTTTTT.